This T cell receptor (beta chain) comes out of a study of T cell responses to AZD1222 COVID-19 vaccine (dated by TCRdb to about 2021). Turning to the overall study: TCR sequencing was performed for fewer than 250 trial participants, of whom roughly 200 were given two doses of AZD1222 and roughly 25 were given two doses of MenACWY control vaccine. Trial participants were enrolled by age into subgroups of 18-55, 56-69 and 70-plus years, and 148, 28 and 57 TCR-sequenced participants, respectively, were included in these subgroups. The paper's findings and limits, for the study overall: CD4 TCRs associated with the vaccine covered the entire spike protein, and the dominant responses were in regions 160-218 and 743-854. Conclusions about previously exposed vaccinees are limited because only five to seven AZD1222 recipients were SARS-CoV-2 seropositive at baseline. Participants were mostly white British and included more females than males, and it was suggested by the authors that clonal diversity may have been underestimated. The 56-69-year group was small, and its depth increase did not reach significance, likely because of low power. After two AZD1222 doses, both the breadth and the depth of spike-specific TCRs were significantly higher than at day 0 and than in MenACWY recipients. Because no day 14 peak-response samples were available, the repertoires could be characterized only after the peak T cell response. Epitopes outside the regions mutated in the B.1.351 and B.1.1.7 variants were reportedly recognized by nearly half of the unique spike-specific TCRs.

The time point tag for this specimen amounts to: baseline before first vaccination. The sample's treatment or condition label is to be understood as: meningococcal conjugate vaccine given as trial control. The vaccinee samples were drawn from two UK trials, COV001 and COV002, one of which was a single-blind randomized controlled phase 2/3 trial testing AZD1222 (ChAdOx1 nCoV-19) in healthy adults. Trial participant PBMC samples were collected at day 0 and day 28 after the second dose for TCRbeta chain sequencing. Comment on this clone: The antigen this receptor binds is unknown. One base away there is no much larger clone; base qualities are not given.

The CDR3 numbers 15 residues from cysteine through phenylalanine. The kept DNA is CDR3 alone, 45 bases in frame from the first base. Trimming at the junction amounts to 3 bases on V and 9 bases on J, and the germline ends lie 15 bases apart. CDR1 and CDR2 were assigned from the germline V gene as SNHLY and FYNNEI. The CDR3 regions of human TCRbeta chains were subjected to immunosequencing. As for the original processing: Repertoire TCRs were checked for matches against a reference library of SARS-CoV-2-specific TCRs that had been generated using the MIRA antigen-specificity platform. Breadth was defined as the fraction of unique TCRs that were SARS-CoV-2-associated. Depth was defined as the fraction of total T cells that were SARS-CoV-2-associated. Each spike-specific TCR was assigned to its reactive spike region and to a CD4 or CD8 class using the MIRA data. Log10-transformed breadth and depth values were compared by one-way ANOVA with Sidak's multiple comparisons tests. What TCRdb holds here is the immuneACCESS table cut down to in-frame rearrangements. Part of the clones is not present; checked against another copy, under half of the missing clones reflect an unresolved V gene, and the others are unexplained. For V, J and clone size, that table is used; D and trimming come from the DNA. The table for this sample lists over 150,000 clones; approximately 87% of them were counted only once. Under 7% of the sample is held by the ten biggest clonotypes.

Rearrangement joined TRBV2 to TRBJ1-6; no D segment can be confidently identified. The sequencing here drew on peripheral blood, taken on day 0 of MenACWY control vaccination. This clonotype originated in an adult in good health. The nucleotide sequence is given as TGTGCCAGCAGTGAGAGCCGGTTGGTAGGTTCACCCCTCCACTTT. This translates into CASSESRLVGSPLHF.